These 3 T cell receptor beta chains were all obtained from the same sample, sequenced in a study of monozygotic twins with cystic fibrosis listed by TCRdb under 2021. Receptors were amplified or captured by the immunoSEQ multiplex PCR assay. Sourced from immuneACCESS, this table was stored by TCRdb with only in-frame sequences that have V and J called. A share of the clones is absent; for the studies checked, an unresolved V gene accounts for under half, and the remainder has no known explanation. This sample has about 32,000 clones in its table, and roughly nine tenths of those were observed once. 0.85% to 1% of the sample is taken by the ten largest. The sample consisted of blood. These receptor sequences come from a girl aged 2 to 9 with cystic fibrosis.

The rearrangement joins TRBV28 to TRBJ1-1; 9 nucleotides align to TRBD1. The germline V gene encodes CDR1 MDHEN and CDR2 SYDVKM. The V gene end was trimmed by 5 bases and the J gene end by 1 base; junction bases not matched to a gene: 5. The length of the CDR3 is 15 residues. Written as DNA, the CDR3 is TGTGCCAGCAGTCCTTGGACAGGGGAGAACACTGAAGCTTTCTTT. Its protein is CASSPWTGENTEAFF.

The chain links TRBV10-1 to TRBJ2-5, with D perhaps matching TRBD1 (6 bases). The V end lost 5 bases, the J end lost 2 bases, and 9 bases lay between the germline ends. CDR1 is WNHNN, CDR2 SYGVQD, per germline (reference sequence). This CDR3 is built from 13 residues. The CDR3 DNA reads TGCGCCAGCAGTCTCGACAGGCAAGAGACCCAGTACTTC. As protein: CASSLDRQETQYF.

This chain uses TRBV25-1 with TRBJ1-4; D gene ambiguous. The CDR3 has 13 residues. The germline V gene encodes CDR1 MGHDK and CDR2 SYGVNS. V shed 3 bases and J shed 6 bases, with 8 bases lying between them. CDR3 residues: CASSDRNYEKLFF. Written as DNA, the CDR3 is TGTGCCAGCAGTGACAGGAACTATGAAAAACTGTTTTTT.